Described below is a single TCR beta chain sequence and its context. The sample comes from a study of blood T cell repertoires in COVID-19. Study as a whole: Sample material is recorded as cDNA or gDNA derived from T cells, B-cell-depleted T cells, or PBMCs.

Per the study methods: Amplification of reference gene primers provided the estimated nucleated cell counts. The repertoire was sequenced with immunoSEQ multiplex PCR; TCRdb's copy has only in-frame clones and lacks some. V and J calls and clone size are given by that table; D and trimming were obtained from the DNA. The sample records approximately 400,000 clones, 89% being singletons. The CDR3 is 16 amino acids. Trimming left V 4 bases short and J 4 bases short, with 18 bases between. Germline CDR1 reads SGHDN; CDR2 reads FVKESK. The sample comprised peripheral blood. This clonotype originated in a man in his forties with acute or convalescent COVID-19. The chain links TRBV14 to TRBJ2-3; tentatively, D is TRBD2 (6 bases). CDR3 in amino acids: CASSLTQGGKADTQYF. The CDR3 nucleotides read TGTGCCAGCAGCCTCACTCAAGGCGGGAAGGCAGATACGCAGTATTTT.